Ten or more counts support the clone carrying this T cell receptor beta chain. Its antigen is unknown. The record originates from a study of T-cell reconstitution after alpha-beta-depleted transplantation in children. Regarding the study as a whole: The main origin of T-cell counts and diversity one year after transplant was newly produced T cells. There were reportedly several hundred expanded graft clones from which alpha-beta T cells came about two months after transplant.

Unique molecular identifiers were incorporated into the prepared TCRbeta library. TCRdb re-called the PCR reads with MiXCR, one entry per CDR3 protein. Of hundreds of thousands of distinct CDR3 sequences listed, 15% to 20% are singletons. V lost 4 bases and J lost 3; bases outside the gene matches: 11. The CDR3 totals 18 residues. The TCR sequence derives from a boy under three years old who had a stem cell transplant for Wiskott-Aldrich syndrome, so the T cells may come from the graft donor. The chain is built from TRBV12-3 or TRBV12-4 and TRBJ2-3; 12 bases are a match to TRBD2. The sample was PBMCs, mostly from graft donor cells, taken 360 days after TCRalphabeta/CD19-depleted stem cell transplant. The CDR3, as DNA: TGTGCCAGCAGTTCCCGAAGGCCCGGACTAGCGGGGACAGATACGCAGTATTTT. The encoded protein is CASSSRRPGLAGTDTQYF.